This T cell receptor beta chain stems from a study of blood T cell repertoires in COVID-19. A word on this clone: A read error may produce the germline difference seen at one junction end.

The CDR3 has 12 amino acids. Original methodology: The authors estimated nucleated cell counts from reference gene primer amplification. Produced via immunoSEQ multiplex PCR; TCRdb's table is partial and in-frame only. V and J calls and clone size are copied from that table; D and trimming were computed from the DNA. The data contain about 170,000 clones, 88% of them singletons. The sample was peripheral blood. The V call is TRBV12-3 or TRBV12-4, the J call TRBJ2-3, with D unclear. The origin of this receptor is a man aged 55 to 70 with acute or convalescent COVID-19. The CDR3 region has the DNA TGTGCCAGCAGTTTAAGTGGAGATATGCAGTATTTT. This encodes CASSLSGDMQYF.